This TCR beta chain originates from a study of blood T cells in healthy people across ages. Then a second PCR, running roughly 7 to 11 cycles, was carried out with a sample-barcoded 5' primer and a J-beta primer mix. A single record per CDR3 protein comes from TCRdb applying MiXCR to the 5' RACE reads. The data show about 1.5 million distinct CDR3 sequences, with 42% seen just once and less than 8% held by the top ten. V lost 5 bases and J 0 bases, leaving 10 bases between the germline ends. The CDR3 is 14 amino acids. Germline V gene data show CDR1 as SGHVS and CDR2 as FNYEAQ. The chain links TRBV7-6 to TRBJ1-1; maybe TRBD1 (5 bases). Sequencing was done on a sample of blood. This receptor was obtained from a young woman in good health. CDR3 residues: CASSEDTLNTEAFF. CDR3 in DNA: TGTGCCAGCAGCGAGGACACCCTGAACACTGAAGCTTTCTTT.